This passage covers 3 T cell receptor beta chains from one sample sequenced in a study of CD8 T cells in Susac syndrome (dated by TCRdb to the late 2010s). Library generation was performed with the immunoSEQ multiplex PCR assay. RNA was extracted with the RNeasy kit and roughly 0.45 to 1 ug was reverse transcribed using random hexamers. TCRdb reanalyzed the raw reads on its own, using fastp at Q25 for trimming and MiXCR for clone calling, and kept in-frame beta chains. CDR3 protein duplicates are merged, each entry listing the most common genes and DNA. The sample table contains about 71,000 distinct CDR3 sequences; only one count was recorded for roughly 95% of them. More than 0.09% of the sample is in the top ten clones. Material: CD4+ T cells from PBMCs. All receptors derive from a human donor with multiple sclerosis.

The chain employs TRBV9 and TRBJ1-6; D gene uncertain. V was clipped by 0 bases and J by 7 bases, with 8 bases between them. Germline CDR1 and CDR2: SGDLS and YYNGEE. The CDR3 sequence is 14 residues long. The CDR3 coding sequence is TGTGCCAGCAGCGTAGGGGAGATGAATTCACCCCTCCACTTT. The encoded protein is CASSVGEMNSPLHF.

The J gene is TRBJ1-1, the V gene TRBV11-3; D might be TRBD1 (6 bases). The CDR3 is made up of 12 amino acids. Trimming took off 5 bases at V and 9 bases at J, with 13 bases between the two ends. The V gene's germline CDR1 is SGHNT and CDR2 YENEEA. CDR3 nucleotide sequence: TGTGCCAGCAGCAACAGGGAAGGCCAAGCTTTCTTT. Its protein is CASSNREGQAFF.

The chain employs TRBV3-1 and TRBJ2-5; tentatively, D is TRBD2 (7 bases). Trimming removed 4 bases at V and 4 bases at J, with 13 bases between. This CDR3 region has 14 residues. CDR1 and CDR2 (germline): LGHDT, YNNKEL (reference sequence). CDR3 coding DNA: TGTGCCAGCAGCCTTAAGGGGGGGGCAGAGACCCAGTACTTC. As protein: CASSLKGGAETQYF.